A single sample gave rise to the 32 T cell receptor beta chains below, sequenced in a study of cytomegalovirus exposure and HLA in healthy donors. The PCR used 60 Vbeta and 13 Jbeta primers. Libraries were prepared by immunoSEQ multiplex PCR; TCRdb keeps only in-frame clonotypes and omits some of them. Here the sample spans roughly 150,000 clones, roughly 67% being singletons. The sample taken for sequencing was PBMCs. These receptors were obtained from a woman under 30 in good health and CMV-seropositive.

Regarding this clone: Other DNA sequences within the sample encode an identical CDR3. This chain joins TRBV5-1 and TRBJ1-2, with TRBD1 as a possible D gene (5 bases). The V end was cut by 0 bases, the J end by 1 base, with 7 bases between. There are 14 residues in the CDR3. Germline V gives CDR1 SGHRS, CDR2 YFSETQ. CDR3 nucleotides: TGCGCCAGCAGCTTGGGACAGTTTAACTATGGCTACACCTTC. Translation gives CASSLGQFNYGYTF. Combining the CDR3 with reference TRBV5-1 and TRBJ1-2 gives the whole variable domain KAGVTQTPRYLIKTRGQQVTLSCSPISGHRSVSWYQQTPGQGLQFLFEYFSETQRNKGNFPGRFSGRQFSNSRSEMNVSTLELGDSALYLCASSLGQFNYGYTFGSGTRLTVV.

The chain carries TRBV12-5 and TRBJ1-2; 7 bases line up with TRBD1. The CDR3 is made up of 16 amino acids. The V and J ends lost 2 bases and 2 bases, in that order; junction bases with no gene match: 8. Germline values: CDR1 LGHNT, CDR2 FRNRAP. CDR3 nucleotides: TGTGCTAGTGGTTTGCCCACTCGGGACAGAAACTATGGCTACACCTTC. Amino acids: CASGLPTRDRNYGYTF.

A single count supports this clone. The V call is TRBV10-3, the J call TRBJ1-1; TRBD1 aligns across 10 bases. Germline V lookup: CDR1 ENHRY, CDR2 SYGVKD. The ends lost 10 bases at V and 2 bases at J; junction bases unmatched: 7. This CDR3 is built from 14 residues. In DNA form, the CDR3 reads TGTGCCACGCAAAGACAGGGGGCCAACACTGAAGCTTTCTTT. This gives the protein CATQRQGANTEAFF.

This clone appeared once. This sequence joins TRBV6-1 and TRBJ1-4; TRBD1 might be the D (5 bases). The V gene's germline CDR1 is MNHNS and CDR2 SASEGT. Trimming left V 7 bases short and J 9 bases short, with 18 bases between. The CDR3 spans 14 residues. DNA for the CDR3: TGTGCCAGCACCCCCATAGGGTCAGGGAAAAAACTGTTTTTT. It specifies CASTPIGSGKKLFF.

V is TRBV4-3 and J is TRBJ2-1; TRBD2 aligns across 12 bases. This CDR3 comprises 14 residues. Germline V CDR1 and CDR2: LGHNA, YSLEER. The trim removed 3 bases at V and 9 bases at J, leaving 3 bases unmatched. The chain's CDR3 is CASSQLAGGGEQFF. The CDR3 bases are TGCGCCAGCAGCCAGCTAGCGGGGGGGGGTGAGCAGTTCTTC.

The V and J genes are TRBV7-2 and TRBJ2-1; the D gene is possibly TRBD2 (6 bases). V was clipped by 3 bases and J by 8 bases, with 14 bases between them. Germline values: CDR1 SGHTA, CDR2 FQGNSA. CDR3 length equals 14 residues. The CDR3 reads CASSLGTSWDEQFF. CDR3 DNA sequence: TGTGCCAGCAGCTTGGGAACTAGCTGGGATGAGCAGTTCTTC. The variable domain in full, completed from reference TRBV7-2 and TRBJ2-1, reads GAGVSQSPSNKVTEKGKDVELRCDPISGHTALYWYRQSLGQGLEFLIYFQGNSAPDKSGLPSDRFSAERTGGSVSTLTIQRTQQEDSAVYLCASSLGTSWDEQFFGPGTRLTVL.

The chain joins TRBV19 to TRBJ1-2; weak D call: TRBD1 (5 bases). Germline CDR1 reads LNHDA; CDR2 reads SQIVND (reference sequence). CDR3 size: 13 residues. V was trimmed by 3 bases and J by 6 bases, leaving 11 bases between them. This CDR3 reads CASSIAQGNGYTF. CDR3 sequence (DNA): TGTGCCAGTAGTATCGCGCAGGGTAATGGCTACACCTTC.

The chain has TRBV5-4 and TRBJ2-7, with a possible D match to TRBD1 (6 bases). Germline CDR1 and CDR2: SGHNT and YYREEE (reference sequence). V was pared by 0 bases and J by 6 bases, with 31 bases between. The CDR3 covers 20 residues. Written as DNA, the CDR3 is TGTGCCAGCAGCTTGGAGCAGGCGAGGGGGTGGGTTAAACGAAAGGCCGAGCAGTACTTC. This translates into CASSLEQARGWVKRKAEQYF.

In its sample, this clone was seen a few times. The CDR3 loop is CASRHYEQYF. The CDR3 bases are TGTGCCAGCAGACACTACGAGCAGTACTTC. The chain has TRBV6-1 and TRBJ2-7; D not certain. Trimming removed 6 bases at V and 3 bases at J, with 3 bases between. The V gene's germline CDR1 is MNHNS and CDR2 SASEGT. This CDR3 contains 10 residues.

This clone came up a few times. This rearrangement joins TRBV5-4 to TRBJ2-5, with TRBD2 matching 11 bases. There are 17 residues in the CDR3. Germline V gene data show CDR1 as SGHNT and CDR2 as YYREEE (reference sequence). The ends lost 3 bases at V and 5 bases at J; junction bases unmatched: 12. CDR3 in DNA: TGTGCCAGCAGCTGGGGTCCGACTAGCGGGGAGAGGGAGACCCAGTACTTC. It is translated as CASSWGPTSGERETQYF.

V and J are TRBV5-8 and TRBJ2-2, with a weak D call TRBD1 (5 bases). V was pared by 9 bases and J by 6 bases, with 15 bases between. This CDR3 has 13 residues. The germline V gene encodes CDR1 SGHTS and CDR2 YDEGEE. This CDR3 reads CANRQTRAGELFF. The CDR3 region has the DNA TGTGCCAATAGACAGACCAGGGCCGGGGAGCTGTTTTTT.

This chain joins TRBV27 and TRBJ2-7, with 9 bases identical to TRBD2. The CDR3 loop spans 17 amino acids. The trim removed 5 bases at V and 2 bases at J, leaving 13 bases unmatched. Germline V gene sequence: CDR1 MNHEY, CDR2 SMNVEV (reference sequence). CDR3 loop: CASSAPGPSGEAYEQYF. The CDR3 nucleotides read TGTGCCAGCAGTGCCCCCGGCCCTAGCGGGGAGGCCTACGAGCAGTACTTC.

The CDR3 bases are TGTGCCAGCAGAGGGACAGAAATCACAGATACGCAGTATTTT. Translated, it gives CASRGTEITDTQYF. This chain links TRBV14 with TRBJ2-3, with TRBD1 matching 7 bases. The CDR3 spans 14 residues. Germline trimming cut 6 bases from V and 2 bases from J; bases unmatched to any gene: 5. Germline loops: CDR1 SGHDN, CDR2 FVKESK.

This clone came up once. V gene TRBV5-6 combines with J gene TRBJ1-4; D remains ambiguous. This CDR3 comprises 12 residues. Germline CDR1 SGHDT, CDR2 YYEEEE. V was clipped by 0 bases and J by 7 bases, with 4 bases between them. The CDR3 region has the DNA TGTGCCAGCAGCTTGGGGAGTGAAAAACTGTTTTTT. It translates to CASSLGSEKLFF.

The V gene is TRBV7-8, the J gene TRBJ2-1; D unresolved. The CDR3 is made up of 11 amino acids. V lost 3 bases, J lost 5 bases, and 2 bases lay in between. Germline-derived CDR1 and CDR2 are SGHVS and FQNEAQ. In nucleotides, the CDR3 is TGTGCCAGCAGCTTCAACAATGAGCAGTTCTTC. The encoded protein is CASSFNNEQFF.

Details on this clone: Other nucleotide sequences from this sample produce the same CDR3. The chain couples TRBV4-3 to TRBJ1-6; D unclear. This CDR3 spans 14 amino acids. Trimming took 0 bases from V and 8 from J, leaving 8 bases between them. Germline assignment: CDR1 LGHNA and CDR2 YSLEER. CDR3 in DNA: TGCGCCAGCAGCCAAGACATCAATTATTCACCCCTCCACTTT. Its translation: CASSQDINYSPLHF.

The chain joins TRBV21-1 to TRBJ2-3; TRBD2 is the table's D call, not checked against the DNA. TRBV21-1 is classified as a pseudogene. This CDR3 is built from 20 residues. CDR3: CASSPRGLAGRGTSTDTQYF. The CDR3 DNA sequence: TGTGCCAGCAGCCCAAGGGGACTAGCGGGACGGGGCACAAGCACAGATACGCAGTATTTT.

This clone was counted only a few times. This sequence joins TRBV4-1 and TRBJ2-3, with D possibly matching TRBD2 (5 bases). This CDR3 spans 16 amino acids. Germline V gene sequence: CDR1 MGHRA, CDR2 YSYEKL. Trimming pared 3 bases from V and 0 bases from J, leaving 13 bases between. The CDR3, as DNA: TGCGCCAGCAGCCACGGTAGCGTACGGAGCACAGATACGCAGTATTTT. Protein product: CASSHGSVRSTDTQYF.

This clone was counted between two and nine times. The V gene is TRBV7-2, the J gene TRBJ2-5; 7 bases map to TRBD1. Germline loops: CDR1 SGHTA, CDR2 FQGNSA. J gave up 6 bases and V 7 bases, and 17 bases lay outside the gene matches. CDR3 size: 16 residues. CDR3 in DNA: TGTGCCAGCACCCCGCAGGCCGGACAGGCTCTCCAGACCCAGTACTTC. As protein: CASTPQAGQALQTQYF.

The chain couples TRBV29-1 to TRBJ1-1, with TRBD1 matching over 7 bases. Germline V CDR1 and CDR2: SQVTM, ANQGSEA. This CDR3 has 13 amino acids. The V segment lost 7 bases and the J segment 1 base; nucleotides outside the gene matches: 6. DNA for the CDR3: TGCAGCGGTATTAGGACAGGGAACACTGAAGCTTTCTTT. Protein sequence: CSGIRTGNTEAFF.

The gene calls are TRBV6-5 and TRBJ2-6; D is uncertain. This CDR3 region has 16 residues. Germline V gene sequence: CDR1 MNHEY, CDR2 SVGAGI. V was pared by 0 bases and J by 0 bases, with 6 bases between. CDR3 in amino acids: CASSYSTISGANVLTF. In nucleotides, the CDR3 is TGTGCCAGCAGTTACTCTACAATCTCTGGGGCCAACGTCCTGACTTTC.

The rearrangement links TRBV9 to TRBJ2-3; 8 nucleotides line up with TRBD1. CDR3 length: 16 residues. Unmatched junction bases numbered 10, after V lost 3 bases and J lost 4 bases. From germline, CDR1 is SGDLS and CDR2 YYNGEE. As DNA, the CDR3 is TGTGCCAGCAGCGGATTATCAGGGGGCAGGTCAGATACGCAGTATTTT. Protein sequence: CASSGLSGGRSDTQYF.

The CDR3 spells CASSQDLTQVSPPYGYTF. The CDR3, as DNA: TGCGCCAGCAGCCAAGATTTGACTCAAGTTTCCCCTCCCTATGGCTACACCTTC. The V gene is TRBV4-3, the J gene TRBJ1-2; the D is unclear. The CDR3 has 18 residues. Germline V gene lookup returns CDR1 LGHNA and CDR2 YSLEER. The V and J ends lost 0 bases and 4 bases respectively, with 21 bases between them.

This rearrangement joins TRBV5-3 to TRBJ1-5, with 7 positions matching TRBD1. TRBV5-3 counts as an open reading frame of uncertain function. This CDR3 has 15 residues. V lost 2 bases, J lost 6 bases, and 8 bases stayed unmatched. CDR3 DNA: TGTGCCAGAAGCTTAAACAGGGGATTAGTTCAGCCCCAGCATTTT. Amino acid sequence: CARSLNRGLVQPQHF.

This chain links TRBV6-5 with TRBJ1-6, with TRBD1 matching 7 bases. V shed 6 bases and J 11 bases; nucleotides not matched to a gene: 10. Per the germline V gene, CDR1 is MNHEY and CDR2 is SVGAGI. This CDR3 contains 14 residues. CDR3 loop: CASSVGQDLAPLHF. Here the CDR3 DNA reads TGTGCCAGCAGCGTAGGACAGGATTTGGCACCCCTCCACTTT.

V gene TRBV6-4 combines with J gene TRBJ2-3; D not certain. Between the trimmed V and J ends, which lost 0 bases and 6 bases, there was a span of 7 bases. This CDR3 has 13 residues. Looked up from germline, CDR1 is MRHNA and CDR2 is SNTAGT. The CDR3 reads CASSDSVLDTQYF. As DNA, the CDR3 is TGTGCCAGCAGTGACTCCGTCCTGGATACGCAGTATTTT.

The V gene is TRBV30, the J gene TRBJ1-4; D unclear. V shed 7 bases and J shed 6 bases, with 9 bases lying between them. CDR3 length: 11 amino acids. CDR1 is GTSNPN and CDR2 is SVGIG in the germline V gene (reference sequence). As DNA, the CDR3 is TGTGCCTCGTTAGAACATGAAAAACTGTTTTTT. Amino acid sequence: CASLEHEKLFF. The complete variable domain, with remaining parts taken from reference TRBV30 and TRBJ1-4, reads SQTIHQWPATLVQPVGSPLSLECTVEGTSNPNLYWYRQAAGRGLQLLFYSVGIGQISSEVPQNLSASRPQDRQFILSSKKLLLSDSGFYLCASLEHEKLFFGSGTQLSVL.

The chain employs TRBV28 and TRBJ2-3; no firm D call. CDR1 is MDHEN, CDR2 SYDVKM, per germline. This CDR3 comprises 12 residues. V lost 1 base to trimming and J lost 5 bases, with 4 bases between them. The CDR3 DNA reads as TGTGCCAGCAGTTTATCTGTAGATACGCAGTATTTT. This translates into CASSLSVDTQYF.

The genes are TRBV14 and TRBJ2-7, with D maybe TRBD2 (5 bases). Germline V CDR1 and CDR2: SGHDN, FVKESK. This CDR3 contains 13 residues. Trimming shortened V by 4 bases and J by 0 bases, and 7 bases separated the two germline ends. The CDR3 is CASSRLSSYEQYF. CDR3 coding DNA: TGTGCCAGCAGCCGACTAAGCTCCTACGAGCAGTACTTC.

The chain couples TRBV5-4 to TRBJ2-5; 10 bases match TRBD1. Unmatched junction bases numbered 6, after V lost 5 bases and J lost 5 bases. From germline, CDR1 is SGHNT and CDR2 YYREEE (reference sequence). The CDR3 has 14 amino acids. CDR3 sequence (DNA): TGTGCCAGCAGAGCGGGACAGGGGCCCGAGACCCAGTACTTC. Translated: CASRAGQGPETQYF. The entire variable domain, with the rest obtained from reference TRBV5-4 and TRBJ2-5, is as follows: ETGVTQSPTHLIKTRGQQVTLRCSSQSGHNTVSWYQQALGQGPQFIFQYYREEENGRGNFPPRFSGLQFPNYSSELNVNALELDDSALYLCASRAGQGPETQYFGPGTRLLVL.

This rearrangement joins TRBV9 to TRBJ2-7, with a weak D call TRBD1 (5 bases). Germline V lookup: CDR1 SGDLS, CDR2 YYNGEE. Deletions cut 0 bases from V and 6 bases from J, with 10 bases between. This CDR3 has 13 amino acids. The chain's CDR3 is CASSVDGQGEQYF. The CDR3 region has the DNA TGTGCCAGCAGCGTAGATGGGCAGGGCGAGCAGTACTTC.

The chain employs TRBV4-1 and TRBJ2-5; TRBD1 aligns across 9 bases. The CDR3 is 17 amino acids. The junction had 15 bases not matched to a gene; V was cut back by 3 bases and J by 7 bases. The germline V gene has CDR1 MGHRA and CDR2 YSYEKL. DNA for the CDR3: TGCGCCAGCAGCCACCCCGCCCGGGACAGGGCCGTTGGGACCCAGTACTTC. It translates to CASSHPARDRAVGTQYF.